The 26 T cell receptor beta chains in this list originate from one sample, sequenced in a study of T cells in Graves' hyperthyroidism and ophthalmopathy. TCR beta CDR3 regions were amplified from RNA transcripts. The HTBI primer set was used in a first-round RT-PCR of the TCR CDR3. MiXCR was run by TCRdb on the multiplex PCR reads, yielding one entry per CDR3 protein. The sample has around 600,000 distinct CDR3 sequences, about 14% seen once. Sequenced input: blood. The receptors were sampled from a woman aged 18-30 years with Graves' ophthalmopathy.

This clonotype came up many times. CDR3 sequence (DNA): TGCAGTACCTTAGCGGGAGGGCCTACAGATACGCAGTATTTT. Its translation is CSTLAGGPTDTQYF. The chain links TRBV20-1 to TRBJ2-3; 11 nucleotides agree with TRBD2. The CDR3 runs 14 residues. The J segment lost 3 bases and the V segment lost 8 bases, leaving 7 bases of the junction unmatched. Per the germline V gene, CDR1 is DFQATT and CDR2 is SNEGSKA (reference sequence).

This clonotype was counted only a few times. The V and J genes are TRBV6-1 and TRBJ1-2, with TRBD1 identical over 8 bases. There are 15 residues in the CDR3. Germline CDR1 and CDR2: MNHNS and SASEGT. V lost 7 bases and J lost 2; bases outside the gene matches: 9. CDR3 in DNA: TGTGCCAGCAACTCACGGACAGGGCGAAACTATGGCTACACCTTC. Its protein is CASNSRTGRNYGYTF.

This clonotype was detected only a few times. The CDR3 reads CAWCGTPPGNIQYF. The CDR3 DNA is TGTGCCTGGTGCGGGACCCCTCCGGGAAACATTCAGTACTTC. The chain couples TRBV30 to TRBJ2-4; weak D call: TRBD2 (6 bases). There are 14 residues in the CDR3. V was shortened by 5 bases and J by 6 bases, with 17 bases between the two germline ends. Germline CDR1 and CDR2: GTSNPN and SVGIG (reference sequence).

The table lists this clonotype with many counts. This sequence joins TRBV28 and TRBJ2-5; 9 bases are shared with TRBD1. V trimming: 3 bases; J trimming: 5 bases; junction bases outside the gene matches: 4. Germline-derived CDR1 and CDR2 are MDHEN and SYDVKM. The CDR3 has 14 amino acids. The CDR3 here is CASSLDRGGETQYF. In DNA, the CDR3 is TGTGCCAGCAGTTTGGACAGGGGTGGCGAGACCCAGTACTTC. The complete variable domain, with remaining parts taken from reference TRBV28 and TRBJ2-5, reads DVKVTQSSRYLVKRTGEKVFLECVQDMDHENMFWYRQDPGLGLRLIYFSYDVKMKEKGDIPEGYSVSREKKERFSLILESASTNQTSMYLCASSLDRGGETQYFGPGTRLLVL.

This clonotype was seen ten or more times. This sequence joins TRBV19 and TRBJ1-4, with 8 bases aligning to TRBD1. This CDR3 spans 16 amino acids. Germline V CDR1 and CDR2: LNHDA, SQIVND (reference sequence). J lost 5 bases, V lost 7 bases, and 12 bases had no gene match. The CDR3 DNA reads TGTGCCAGTACCGAACCGGGACAGGACGAGAATGAAAAACTGTTTTTT. Protein sequence: CASTEPGQDENEKLFF.

This clonotype was found many times. The chain links TRBV9 to TRBJ1-1; D is unclear. CDR3 length: 14 amino acids. V lost 0 bases and J lost 3, with 9 bases in between. Per germline, CDR1 SGDLS and CDR2 YYNGEE. The CDR3 bases are TGTGCCAGCAGCGTAGACGGGCTAGACACTGAAGCTTTCTTT. Translated, it gives CASSVDGLDTEAFF.

The CDR3 protein is CASSAGTPNTGELFF. CDR3 nucleotide sequence: TGTGCCAGCAGCGCCGGGACACCTAACACCGGGGAGCTGTTTTTT. This chain links TRBV11-2 with TRBJ2-2; TRBD1 might be the D (6 bases). The V gene's germline CDR1 is SGHAT and CDR2 FQNNGV. The V end was cut by 5 bases, the J end by 2 bases, with 12 bases between. The CDR3 spans 15 residues.

This clonotype has ten or more counts. The V and J genes are TRBV12-3 or TRBV12-4 and TRBJ2-7; TRBD1 agrees at 8 bases. CDR3 size: 13 residues. V was pared by 6 bases and J by 5 bases, with 6 bases of the junction left unmatched. Here the CDR3 reads CASSAGQGHEQYF. The CDR3 region has the DNA TGTGCCAGCAGCGCCGGACAGGGCCACGAGCAGTACTTC.

V and J are TRBV30 and TRBJ2-2; D unresolved. Trimming removed 8 bases from V and 0 bases from J, with 16 bases in between. The CDR3 covers 15 residues. Germline CDR1 is GTSNPN and CDR2 is SVGIG (reference sequence). The CDR3 nucleotides are TGTGCCGGCTCTCTTCCCAGCTCGAACACCGGGGAGCTGTTTTTT. Its translation: CAGSLPSSNTGELFF.

About this clonotype itself: This may be a read error: a much more frequent sequence differs by one nucleotide. The chain couples TRBV14 to TRBJ2-1, with TRBD1 matching over 8 bases. The germline CDR1 and CDR2 sequences are SGHDN and FVKESK. V lost 0 bases to trimming and J lost 7 bases; unmatched junction nucleotides: 14. The CDR3 consists of 18 residues. As DNA, the CDR3 is TGTGCCAGCAGCCAAGAGGTCGGGACAGGCGGCCCTCTAAATGAGCAGTTCTTC. Translating gives CASSQEVGTGGPLNEQFF.

The V gene is TRBV27, the J gene TRBJ2-1, with D tentatively TRBD2 (5 bases). The V gene's germline CDR1 is MNHEY and CDR2 SMNVEV (reference sequence). V lost 5 bases and J 9 bases, leaving 17 bases between the germline ends. This CDR3 contains 14 residues. The DNA for the CDR3 is TGTGCCAGCAGTCCTATAGCGACCCCATCTGAGCAGTTCTTC. Translated: CASSPIATPSEQFF.

This clonotype has more than one count but fewer than ten. This sequence joins TRBV5-8 and TRBJ2-7; tentative D call: TRBD2 (6 bases). CDR1 is SGHTS and CDR2 is YDEGEE in the germline V gene. V was clipped by 0 bases and J by 2 bases, with 12 bases between them. The CDR3 contains 15 residues. CDR3 bases: TGTGCCAGCAGCTTGGAGGGAGGTAGGACCTACGAGCAGTACTTC. Encoded protein: CASSLEGGRTYEQYF.

This clonotype has ten or more counts. The rearrangement links TRBV7-3 to TRBJ1-2; no clear D. Trimming took 5 bases from V and 2 from J, leaving 18 bases between them. CDR1 and CDR2 from the germline V gene are SGHTA and FQGTGA. This CDR3 spans 16 amino acids. CDR3 sequence (DNA): TGTGCCAGCAGCGCCACCCCGGTAGACCGAAACTATGGCTACACCTTC. It encodes CASSATPVDRNYGYTF.

This clonotype has ten or more counts. The gene calls are TRBV28 and TRBJ1-1, with a tentative D call TRBD1 (6 bases). CDR1 MDHEN and CDR2 SYDVKM come from the germline V gene. V lost 5 bases and J 3 bases, leaving 16 bases between the germline ends. CDR3 length equals 15 residues. CDR3 residues: CASSPYGGADTEAFF. The CDR3 bases are TGTGCCAGCAGTCCCTATGGGGGCGCGGACACTGAAGCTTTCTTT.

In its sample, this clonotype was seen many times. The rearrangement uses TRBV6-1 and TRBJ2-7; tentatively, D is TRBD1 (6 bases). The CDR3 contains 14 residues. V was cut by 5 bases and J by 2 bases, with 13 bases left in between. Germline lookup yields CDR1 MNHNS and CDR2 SASEGT. In DNA form, the CDR3 reads TGTGCCAGCAGTACATCAGGGGTTGCCTACGAGCAGTACTTC. Protein sequence: CASSTSGVAYEQYF.

In this sample, this clonotype turned up a few times. The chain employs TRBV30 and TRBJ2-7; 11 nucleotides match TRBD2. CDR1 is GTSNPN, CDR2 SVGIG, per germline (reference sequence). This CDR3 contains 19 residues. Trimming at V came to 2 bases and at J to 2 bases, leaving 17 bases not matched to a gene. Here the CDR3 reads CAWSPRTSGYRGDPYEQYF. CDR3 sequence (DNA): TGTGCCTGGAGTCCCCGGACTAGCGGGTACCGCGGGGATCCCTACGAGCAGTACTTC.

This clonotype was counted once. The V call is TRBV12-5, the J call TRBJ2-5; the match to TRBD1 covers 10 bases. The CDR3 covers 16 residues. CDR1 and CDR2 (germline): LGHNT, FRNRAP. V shed 2 bases and J 7 bases; nucleotides not matched to a gene: 10. The CDR3 region has the DNA TGTGCTAGTGGTTTGTATGGACAGGGGGAATCCGCGACCCAGTACTTC. This encodes CASGLYGQGESATQYF.

In its sample, this clonotype was seen many times. The chain couples TRBV20-1 to TRBJ2-5; either TRBD1 or TRBD2 may supply D (6 bases each). The germline V gene has CDR1 DFQATT and CDR2 SNEGSKA (reference sequence). Trimming removed 0 bases from V and 4 bases from J, with 18 bases in between. The CDR3 length is 16 residues. CDR3 bases: TGCAGTGCTAGAGATCCGGGACTCGGGGGCGCAGAGACCCAGTACTTC. Translation gives CSARDPGLGGAETQYF.

A few counts support this clonotype. The CDR3 DNA follows: TGTGCCAGCAGCCCCTCGTACCTAGCGGGTGAGCAGTTCTTC. It translates to CASSPSYLAGEQFF. The chain links TRBV7-3 to TRBJ2-1; 8 bases agree with TRBD2. CDR1 is SGHTA and CDR2 is FQGTGA in the germline V gene. The CDR3 has 14 amino acids. With V trimmed by 5 bases and J by 9 bases, 9 bases remained unmatched.

This clonotype has at least ten counts. The chain joins TRBV27 to TRBJ1-2, with a tentative D call TRBD1 (6 bases). Trimming stripped 4 bases from V and 14 bases from J, with 23 bases between. The CDR3 covers 14 residues. CDR1 and CDR2 (germline): MNHEY, SMNVEV (reference sequence). CDR3 DNA: TGTGCCAGCAGTTCCACTACAGGGAATGCTTTGAGGACCTTC. This sequence encodes CASSSTTGNALRTF.

This clonotype occurred a few times. V is TRBV19 and J is TRBJ1-1; 7 bases match TRBD1. V shed 6 bases and J 3 bases; nucleotides not matched to a gene: 13. From germline, CDR1 is LNHDA and CDR2 SQIVND (reference sequence). The CDR3 length is 16 residues. DNA of the CDR3: TGTGCCAGTAGCTCCAGCAAGGGGGCGTATTACACTGAAGCTTTCTTT. Translation: CASSSSKGAYYTEAFF.

This clonotype was counted many times. This sequence joins TRBV2 and TRBJ2-2, with D perhaps TRBD1 (6 bases). This CDR3 contains 13 residues. V shed 8 bases and J shed 2 bases, with 9 bases lying between them. CDR1 and CDR2 (germline): SNHLY, FYNNEI. The CDR3 spells CASGGPNTGELFF. DNA of the CDR3: TGTGCCAGCGGGGGCCCAAACACCGGGGAGCTGTTTTTT.

The chain carries TRBV5-1 and TRBJ2-2, with TRBD2 matching 10 bases. The length of the CDR3 is 18 residues. Per the germline V gene, CDR1 is SGHRS and CDR2 is YFSETQ. Trimming cost V 2 bases and J 4 bases; bases outside gene matches: 11. The CDR3 sequence: CASSFRSSGSFPTGELFF. The CDR3, as DNA: TGCGCCAGCAGCTTCCGATCTAGCGGGAGTTTCCCCACCGGGGAGCTGTTTTTT.

The CDR3 spells CASSPQGASLEKLFF. CDR3 DNA: TGTGCCAGTAGTCCACAGGGGGCTTCTCTTGAAAAACTGTTTTTT. The V call is TRBV19, the J call TRBJ1-4; 9 bases map to TRBD1. The V segment lost 5 bases and the J segment 7 bases; nucleotides outside the gene matches: 8. Germline CDR1 is LNHDA and CDR2 is SQIVND (reference sequence). This CDR3 is built from 15 residues.

This clonotype was seen at least ten times. V gene TRBV7-9 combines with J gene TRBJ2-5; D is unclear. Trimming left V 6 bases short and J 10 bases short, with 12 bases between. There are 11 residues in the CDR3. The germline V gene encodes CDR1 SEHNR and CDR2 FQNEAQ (reference sequence). CDR3 in amino acids: CASSYGPLQYF. CDR3 nucleotides: TGTGCCAGCAGTTATGGCCCCCTCCAGTACTTC.

This clonotype has at least ten counts. V is TRBV7-8 and J is TRBJ1-5; 7 bases fit TRBD1. The CDR3 has 15 residues. The J segment lost 6 bases and the V segment lost 5 bases, leaving 10 bases of the junction unmatched. CDR1 is SGHVS, CDR2 FQNEAQ, per germline. This CDR3 reads CASSQTRQGGQPQHF. The CDR3 DNA reads TGTGCCAGCAGCCAAACGAGACAGGGCGGTCAGCCCCAGCATTTT.